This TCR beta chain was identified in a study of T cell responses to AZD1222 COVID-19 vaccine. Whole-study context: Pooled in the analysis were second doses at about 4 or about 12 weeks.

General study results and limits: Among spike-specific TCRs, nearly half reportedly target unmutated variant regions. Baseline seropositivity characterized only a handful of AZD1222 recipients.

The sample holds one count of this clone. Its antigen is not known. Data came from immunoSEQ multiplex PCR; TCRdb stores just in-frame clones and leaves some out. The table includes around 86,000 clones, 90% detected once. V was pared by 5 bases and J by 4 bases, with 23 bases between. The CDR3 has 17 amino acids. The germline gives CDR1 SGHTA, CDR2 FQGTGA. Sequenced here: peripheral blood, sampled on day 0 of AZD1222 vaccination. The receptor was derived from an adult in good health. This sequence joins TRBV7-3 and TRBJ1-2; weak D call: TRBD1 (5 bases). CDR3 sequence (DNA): TGTGCCAGCAGCGGTCGGGACCTAAACTTTAGCGGCTATGGCTACACCTTC. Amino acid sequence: CASSGRDLNFSGYGYTF.